The subject of this entry is one T cell receptor beta chain. Both 60 Vbeta primers and 13 Jbeta primers went into the PCR. Method: immunoSEQ multiplex PCR; TCRdb's copy keeps in-frame clones and lacks some. The sample lists about 220,000 clones; about three quarters were seen once. Looked up from germline, CDR1 is SGHTA and CDR2 is FQGNSA. V trimming: 5 bases; J trimming: 5 bases; junction bases outside the gene matches: 8. The CDR3 sequence is 17 residues long. The sample is drawn from a study of cytomegalovirus exposure and HLA in healthy donors. The receptor comes from a male donor in good health and CMV-seronegative. Sequencing used PBMCs. V usage is TRBV7-2 and J usage is TRBJ2-5, with TRBD2 identical over 16 bases. Here the CDR3 reads CASSPGLAGGPFETQYF. The CDR3 DNA reads as TGTGCCAGCAGCCCGGGACTAGCGGGGGGGCCTTTTGAGACCCAGTACTTC.